Presented here are 6 T cell receptor beta chains from one specimen sequenced in a study of shared clonotypes between healthy human individuals. Some clones are missing from TCRdb's copy, which holds only in-frame ones; the method was immunoSEQ multiplex PCR. The sample consists of about 1 million clones, about three quarters of them appearing once. The sequencing input was memory CD4+ T cells sorted from blood. Subset given: CD45RA-negative fraction. The receptors stem from a young man in good health.

The chain has TRBV10-3 and TRBJ2-2, with 8 bases that match TRBD1. The V gene's germline CDR1 is ENHRY and CDR2 SYGVKD. J gave up 4 bases and V 6 bases, and 7 bases lay outside the gene matches. The CDR3 extends over 15 amino acids. DNA of the CDR3: TGTGCCATCAGCTCCTTAACAGGGGGCACCGGGGAGCTGTTTTTT. It encodes CAISSLTGGTGELFF.

Comment on this clone: Other DNA sequences in this specimen translate into the identical CDR3. This chain connects TRBV2 to TRBJ2-1; possible D gene TRBD1, 5 bases. Germline assignment: CDR1 SNHLY and CDR2 FYNNEI. The CDR3 extends over 14 amino acids. Trimming pared 6 bases from V and 0 bases from J, leaving 9 bases between. CDR3 sequence (DNA): TGTGCCAGCAGCCCCGACAGCTCCTACAATGAGCAGTTCTTC. Translating gives CASSPDSSYNEQFF.

CDR3 sequence (DNA): TGCGCCAGCAGTGAGGACAGACGTTATGGCTACACCTTC. Protein: CASSEDRRYGYTF. The rearrangement links TRBV10-2 to TRBJ1-2; possibly TRBD1 for D (5 bases). This CDR3 is 13 amino acids long. V dropped 2 bases and J dropped 5 bases, with 9 bases sitting between them. The germline V gene has CDR1 WSHSY and CDR2 SAAADI.

The count of this clone is one. The V and J genes are TRBV6-6 and TRBJ2-1; D tentatively fits TRBD1 or TRBD2 (6 bases each). V was clipped by 8 bases and J by 9 bases, with 20 bases between them. CDR1 and CDR2 from the germline V gene are MNHNY and SVGAGI (reference sequence). The CDR3 extends over 14 amino acids. CDR3 bases: TGTGCCAGCGAACGGGAAAGGGGGGTTGGTGAGCAGTTCTTC. Its translation: CASERERGVGEQFF.

This rearrangement joins TRBV7-3 to TRBJ2-3, with 9 bases matching TRBD1. The CDR3 covers 13 residues. From germline, CDR1 is SGHTA and CDR2 FQGTGA. J gave up 8 bases and V 6 bases, and 6 bases lay outside the gene matches. Written as DNA, the CDR3 is TGTGCCAGCAGACAGGGGGCGCAGGGTACGCAGTATTTT. This gives the protein CASRQGAQGTQYF.

The chain joins TRBV2 to TRBJ1-2; D gene uncertain. The CDR3 is made up of 13 amino acids. The germline V and J ends were trimmed by 4 bases and 2 bases, with 8 bases remaining between them. Germline loops: CDR1 SNHLY, CDR2 FYNNEI. DNA of the CDR3: TGTGCCAGCAGTGTTGGAGGGAACTATGGCTACACCTTC. Its protein product is CASSVGGNYGYTF.